This is a list of T cell receptor beta chains from one sample in a study of blood T cell repertoires in COVID-19. The table came from immunoSEQ multiplex PCR; TCRdb's copy has only in-frame clones and leaves some out. Seen here are 55,000 to 70,000 clones, about four fifths observed once, and the top ten hold 8.5% to 10%. The source material was peripheral blood. These receptors came from a woman older than 75 with acute or convalescent COVID-19. CDR3s include the opening cysteine and the closing phenylalanine or tryptophan. The D gene is left open where the match is weak. Some rows mark clone size as missing; the rest say once, few, many or name a class of expanded clone.

d_call,j_call,v_call,clone_size,cdr3_nt,cdr3_aa
NA,TRBJ2-7,TRBV10-2,once,TGCGCCAGCACCCTCGCGGGGAACTACGAGCAGTACTTC,CASTLAGNYEQYF
TRBD2,TRBJ2-7,TRBV2,NA,TGTGCCAGCCGCCGACTAGCGGGGGGGACCCCCGAGCAGTACTTC,CASRRLAGGTPEQYF
NA,TRBJ1-6,TRBV5-6,NA,TGTGCCAGCAGTTCCCATCGGGCCTTCCCGGCCCGGGGTTCACCCCTCCACTTT,CASSSHRAFPARGSPLHF
TRBD1,TRBJ1-4,TRBV5-1,few,TGCGCCAGCAGCCCCGGACAGGATGAAAAACTGTTTTTT,CASSPGQDEKLFF
NA,TRBJ1-5,TRBV30,NA,TGTGCCTGGAGTGTACTCTCAGGGGATGGTCAGCCCCAGCATTTT,CAWSVLSGDGQPQHF
NA,TRBJ1-6,TRBV6-1,few,TGTGCCAGCAGTGATGACAGCCGTATCCGCATCTTTCCCCTCCACTTT,CASSDDSRIRIFPLHF
TRBD1,TRBJ2-7,TRBV5-1,NA,TGCGCCAGCAGCTTCGCCGGGACAGGACTCTCCGAGCAGTACTTC,CASSFAGTGLSEQYF
TRBD1,TRBJ2-3,TRBV12-5,NA,TGTGCTAGCGCCGGACAGGGGACGTCCACAGATACGCAGTATTTT,CASAGQGTSTDTQYF
TRBD2,TRBJ2-1,TRBV29-1,NA,TGCAGCGTTGGTGATTTGTATAGCGGGGGCCCGAGCTCCTACAATGAGCAGTTCTTC,CSVGDLYSGGPSSYNEQFF
NA,TRBJ1-2,TRBV5-4,NA,TGTGCCAGCAGCTTGGTAGGGGTTGATGGCTACACCTTC,CASSLVGVDGYTF
TRBD2,TRBJ2-5,TRBV19,NA,TGTGCCAGTAGTGAAGCGGGGAAAGAGACCCAGTACTTC,CASSEAGKETQYF
NA,TRBJ2-1,TRBV7-3,NA,TGTGCCAGCAGCTTAGCGGTCGTGGGTGAGCAGTTCTTC,CASSLAVVGEQFF
TRBD1,TRBJ1-2,TRBV2,NA,TGTGCCAGCAGTGCCGAGGGGGCTCGGGGCTACACCTTC,CASSAEGARGYTF
TRBD1,TRBJ1-2,TRBV5-1,NA,TGCGCCAGCAGCTTGGATACAGGGGATACCTATGGCTACACCTTC,CASSLDTGDTYGYTF
TRBD1,TRBJ2-7,TRBV3-1/TRBV3-2,few,TGTGCCAGCAGCCCCTACCCCACCGGGACAGGGAAGGAAGAGCAGTACTTC,CASSPYPTGTGKEEQYF
TRBD1,TRBJ1-1,TRBV4-1,NA,TGCGCCAGCAGCCCTTACAGGGGGACCACTGAAGCTTTCTTT,CASSPYRGTTEAFF
NA,TRBJ2-1,TRBV10-3,NA,TGTGCCATCAGTGAGTCGGGAGACAATGAGCAGTTCTTC,CAISESGDNEQFF
TRBD2,TRBJ2-1,TRBV12-5,NA,TGTGCTAGTGGTACAGGACTAGCGGGGTTGTCCGGTGAGCAGTTCTTC,CASGTGLAGLSGEQFF
TRBD1,TRBJ1-6,TRBV9,NA,TGTGCCAGCAGCTCTGGACAGGGGGATCAGAATTCACCCCTCCACTTT,CASSSGQGDQNSPLHF
NA,TRBJ2-2,TRBV5-1,NA,TGCGCCAGCAGCTTGGCCTCTTTCGACACCGGGGAGCTGTTTTTT,CASSLASFDTGELFF
NA,TRBJ1-2,TRBV18,NA,TGTGCCAGCTCGGGGGCCGGGGCAGACTATGGCTACACCTTC,CASSGAGADYGYTF
TRBD1,TRBJ2-7,TRBV4-1,few,TGCGCCAGCAGCCAAGATCCGGGACAGATATACGAGCAGTACTTC,CASSQDPGQIYEQYF
TRBD1,TRBJ2-5,TRBV14,NA,TGTGCCAGCAGCCAAGTTACGGGACAGGGGCGTATTGAGACCCAGTACTTC,CASSQVTGQGRIETQYF
TRBD1,TRBJ1-2,TRBV9,NA,TGTGCCAGCAGCGTAGTGCCGACAGGGGGCCTACCTAACTATGGCTACACCTTC,CASSVVPTGGLPNYGYTF
NA,TRBJ2-1,TRBV5-4,few,TGTGCCAGCAGACCGGGAGCCAGTAAGGTTGAGCAGTTCTTC,CASRPGASKVEQFF
NA,TRBJ1-5,TRBV15,NA,TGTGCCACCAGCAGAGATACTACCGACTGGCCCCAGCATTTT,CATSRDTTDWPQHF
TRBD1,TRBJ2-7,TRBV2,NA,TGTGCCAGCAGTGCCCCCCAGACAGGGCTCGTCCTTCCCTACGAGCAGTACTTC,CASSAPQTGLVLPYEQYF
TRBD1,TRBJ1-4,TRBV5-5,NA,TGTGCCAGCAGGAAGACAGGGACTAATGAAAAACTGTTTTTT,CASRKTGTNEKLFF
NA,TRBJ2-3,TRBV5-1,NA,TGCGCCAGCAGCAGCCTTAGCACAGATACGCAGTATTTT,CASSSLSTDTQYF